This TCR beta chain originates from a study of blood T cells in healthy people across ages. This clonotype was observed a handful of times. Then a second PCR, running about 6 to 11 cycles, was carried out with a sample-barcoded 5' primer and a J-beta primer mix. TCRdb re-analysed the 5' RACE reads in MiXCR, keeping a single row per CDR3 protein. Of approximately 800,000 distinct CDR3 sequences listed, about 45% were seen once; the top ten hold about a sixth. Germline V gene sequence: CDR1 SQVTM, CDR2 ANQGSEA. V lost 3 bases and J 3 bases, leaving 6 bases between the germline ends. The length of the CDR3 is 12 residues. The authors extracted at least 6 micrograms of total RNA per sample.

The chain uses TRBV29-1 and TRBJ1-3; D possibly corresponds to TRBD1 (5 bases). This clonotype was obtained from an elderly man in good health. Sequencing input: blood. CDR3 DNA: TGCAGCGTTGATGGGGGTGGAAACACCATATATTTT. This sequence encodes CSVDGGGNTIYF.